The clone carrying this TCR beta chain was seen at least ten times. TCRdb re-called the 5' RACE reads with MiXCR, one entry per CDR3 protein. This table has around 180,000 distinct CDR3 sequences, 13% appearing once. This sample was included in a study of CD8 T cells in ankylosing spondylitis. The CDR3 length is 14 residues. Trimming pared 4 bases from V and 8 bases from J, leaving 15 bases between. Germline V lookup: CDR1 SEHNR, CDR2 FQNEAQ (reference sequence). Sample: blood, either unsorted or a sorted T cell fraction (not recorded which). The genes are TRBV7-9 and TRBJ2-1; D uncertain. The receptor was isolated from a female donor with ankylosing spondylitis or in good health (not recorded which). Here the CDR3 reads CASSSFPPRDEQFF. In nucleotides, the CDR3 is TGTGCCAGCAGCTCCTTCCCCCCCCGCGATGAGCAGTTCTTC.